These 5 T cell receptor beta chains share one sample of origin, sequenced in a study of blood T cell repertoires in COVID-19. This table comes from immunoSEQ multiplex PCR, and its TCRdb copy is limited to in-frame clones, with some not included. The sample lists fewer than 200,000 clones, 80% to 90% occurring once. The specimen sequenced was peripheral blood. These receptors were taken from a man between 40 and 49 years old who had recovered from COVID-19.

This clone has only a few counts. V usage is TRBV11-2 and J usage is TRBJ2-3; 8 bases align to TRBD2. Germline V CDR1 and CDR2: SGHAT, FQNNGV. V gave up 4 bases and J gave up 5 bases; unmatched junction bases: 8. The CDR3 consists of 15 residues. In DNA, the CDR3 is TGTGCCAGCAGCTCGCCCTGGACTAGCTTAGATACGCAGTATTTT. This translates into CASSSPWTSLDTQYF.

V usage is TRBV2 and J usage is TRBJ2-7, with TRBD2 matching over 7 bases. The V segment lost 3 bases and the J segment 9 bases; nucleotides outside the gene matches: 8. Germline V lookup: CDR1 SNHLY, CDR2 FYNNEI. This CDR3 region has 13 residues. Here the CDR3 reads CASSEGGLPMQYF. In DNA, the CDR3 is TGTGCCAGCAGTGAGGGAGGGCTTCCGATGCAGTACTTC.

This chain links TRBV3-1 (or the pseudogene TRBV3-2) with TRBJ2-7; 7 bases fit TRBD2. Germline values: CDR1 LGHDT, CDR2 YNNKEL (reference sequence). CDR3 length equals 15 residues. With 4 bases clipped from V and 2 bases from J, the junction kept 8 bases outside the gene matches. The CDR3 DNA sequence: TGTGCCAGCAGCCTCCGAGAGCGGGGACCCTACGAGCAGTACTTC. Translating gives CASSLRERGPYEQYF.

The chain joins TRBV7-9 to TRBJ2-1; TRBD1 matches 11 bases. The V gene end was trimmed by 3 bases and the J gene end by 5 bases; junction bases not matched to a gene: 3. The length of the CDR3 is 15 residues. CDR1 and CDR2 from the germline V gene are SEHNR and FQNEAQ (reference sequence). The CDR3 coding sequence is TGTGCCAGCAGCTTGGGACAGGGGGAAAACAATGAGCAGTTCTTC. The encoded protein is CASSLGQGENNEQFF.

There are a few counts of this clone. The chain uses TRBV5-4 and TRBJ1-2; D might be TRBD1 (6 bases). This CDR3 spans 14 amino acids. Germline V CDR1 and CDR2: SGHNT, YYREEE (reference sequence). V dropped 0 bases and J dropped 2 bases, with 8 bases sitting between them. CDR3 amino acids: CASSLGQANYGYTF. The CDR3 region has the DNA TGTGCCAGCAGCTTGGGACAGGCGAACTATGGCTACACCTTC. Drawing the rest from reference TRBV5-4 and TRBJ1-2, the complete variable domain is ETGVTQSPTHLIKTRGQQVTLRCSSQSGHNTVSWYQQALGQGPQFIFQYYREEENGRGNFPPRFSGLQFPNYSSELNVNALELDDSALYLCASSLGQANYGYTFGSGTRLTVV.